The 31 T cell receptor beta chains reported below all come from one sample, sequenced in a study of sequential checkpoint blockade in melanoma. Treatment noted: randomized to nivolumab then ipilimumab (arm A) or the reverse (arm B). The table came from immunoSEQ multiplex PCR; TCRdb's copy has only in-frame clones and leaves some out. The data contain more than 8,000 clones, approximately 76% of them singletons. The sample was CD8+ T cells sorted from blood (inferred from file names), taken from a patient given nivolumab and ipilimumab in sequence. The source of these receptors is a human donor with melanoma.

The chain is built from TRBV5-6 and TRBJ2-7; TRBD1 agrees at 9 bases. Germline trimming cut 2 bases from V and 6 bases from J; bases unmatched to any gene: 12. The CDR3 sequence is 16 residues long. Per the germline V gene, CDR1 is SGHDT and CDR2 is YYEEEE. The CDR3 loop is CASSFVFRDRASEQYF. The CDR3 DNA reads as TGTGCCAGCAGCTTCGTATTCCGGGACAGGGCTTCCGAGCAGTACTTC.

This clone was detected only a few times. V is TRBV10-3 and J is TRBJ2-7, with D unclear. V was pared by 2 bases and J by 4 bases, with 12 bases between. The CDR3 has 14 residues. Germline V CDR1 and CDR2: ENHRY, SYGVKD. DNA of the CDR3: TGTGCCATCAGTGAGAGGCTAGGATTATACGAGCAGTACTTC. Its translation: CAISERLGLYEQYF.

The gene calls are TRBV30 and TRBJ1-1, with a tentative D call TRBD1 (6 bases). Germline V gene sequence: CDR1 GTSNPN, CDR2 SVGIG (reference sequence). The CDR3 runs to 13 residues. The V gene lost 0 bases and the J gene lost 5 bases, with 10 bases spanning the gap. This chain's CDR3 is CAWSVGGGTEAFF. CDR3 coding DNA: TGTGCCTGGAGTGTTGGGGGCGGAACTGAAGCTTTCTTT.

The chain employs TRBV7-9 and TRBJ2-5, with D perhaps matching TRBD1 (6 bases). The CDR3 covers 13 residues. V lost 3 bases to trimming and J lost 3 bases, with 8 bases between them. CDR1 and CDR2 from the germline V gene are SEHNR and FQNEAQ (reference sequence). The CDR3 nucleotides are TGTGCCAGCAGCTTCTCAGGGGAAGAGACCCAGTACTTC. It yields the protein CASSFSGEETQYF. Full variable domain (missing parts from reference TRBV7-9 and TRBJ2-5): DTGVSQNPRHKITKRGQNVTFRCDPISEHNRLYWYRQTLGQGPEFLTYFQNEAQLEKSRLLSDRFSAERPKGSFSTLEIQRTEQGDSAMYLCASSFSGEETQYFGPGTRLLVL.

The rearrangement joins TRBV4-2 to TRBJ2-1, with 9 bases aligning to TRBD2. With V trimmed by 4 bases and J by 3 bases, 7 bases remained unmatched. CDR3 size: 16 residues. The germline CDR1 and CDR2 sequences are LGHNA and YNFKEQ. DNA for the CDR3: TGTGCCAGCAGCCCCCAAGCGGGAGGTGGCTACAATGAGCAGTTCTTC. Its protein is CASSPQAGGGYNEQFF.

This clone was counted once. This rearrangement joins TRBV4-3 to TRBJ2-3, with 8 bases lining up with TRBD2. The germline V gene encodes CDR1 LGHNA and CDR2 YSLEER. The CDR3 is 17 residues long. V shed 0 bases and J 1 base; nucleotides not matched to a gene: 6. In nucleotides, the CDR3 is TGCGCCAGCAGCCAAGATCTTGGTAGCGGGGGCACAGATACGCAGTATTTT. Amino acids: CASSQDLGSGGTDTQYF.

J is TRBJ1-4 and V is TRBV27; 7 nucleotides line up with TRBD1. This CDR3 is built from 17 residues. J was trimmed by 2 bases and V by 4 bases; bases with no gene match: 10. Germline-derived CDR1 and CDR2 are MNHEY and SMNVEV (reference sequence). The CDR3 coding sequence is TGTGCCAGCAGTTCACCGGGACAGAAGGGCACTAATGAAAAACTGTTTTTT. Protein: CASSSPGQKGTNEKLFF.

This chain uses TRBV2 with TRBJ2-2; a possible D gene is TRBD2 (6 bases). The V end was cut by 10 bases, the J end by 8 bases, with 17 bases between. Germline V gene sequence: CDR1 SNHLY, CDR2 FYNNEI. CDR3 length: 13 amino acids. The CDR3 bases are TGTGCCAACGCCCAGGACTACGAAGGGGAGCTGTTTTTT. This codes for CANAQDYEGELFF. The variable domain in full, with the rest retrieved from reference TRBV2 and TRBJ2-2, is EPEVTQTPSHQVTQMGQEVILRCVPISNHLYFYWYRQILGQKVEFLVSFYNNEISEKSEIFDDQFSVERPDGSNFTLKIRSTKLEDSAMYFCANAQDYEGELFFGEGSRLTVL.

This chain connects TRBV9 to TRBJ1-6; a possible D gene is TRBD1 (6 bases). The V end lost 4 bases, the J end lost 3 bases, and 14 bases lay between the germline ends. The V gene's germline CDR1 is SGDLS and CDR2 YYNGEE. This CDR3 has 16 amino acids. This CDR3 is CASSPEGEVYNSPLHF. CDR3 coding DNA: TGTGCCAGCAGCCCAGAGGGGGAAGTCTATAATTCACCCCTCCACTTT.

V and J are TRBV28 and TRBJ2-7; possibly TRBD2 for D (6 bases). Looked up from germline, CDR1 is MDHEN and CDR2 is SYDVKM. The V and J ends lost 5 bases and 0 bases respectively, with 14 bases between them. This CDR3 contains 15 residues. The CDR3 region is CASSPRDGYSYEQYF. CDR3 nucleotide sequence: TGTGCCAGCAGTCCGCGGGACGGGTACTCCTACGAGCAGTACTTC.

V gene TRBV2 combines with J gene TRBJ2-7; tentatively, D is TRBD2 (6 bases). The CDR3 has 15 amino acids. CDR1 SNHLY and CDR2 FYNNEI come from the germline V gene. The V and J ends lost 1 base and 1 base respectively, with 11 bases between them. The CDR3 DNA reads TGTGCCAGCAGTGAAGGTTCAGGGAGGTCCTACGAGCAGTACTTC. Translated: CASSEGSGRSYEQYF.

This clone was observed a few times. V is TRBV6-1 and J is TRBJ1-1, with a weak D call TRBD1 (5 bases). The CDR3 has 13 residues. The V end lost 8 bases, the J end lost 4 bases, and 14 bases lay between the germline ends. CDR1 and CDR2 from the germline V gene are MNHNS and SASEGT. This chain's CDR3 is CASQPWDFTEAFF. The DNA for the CDR3 is TGTGCCAGCCAACCCTGGGACTTCACTGAAGCTTTCTTT.

This clone came up once. V is TRBV7-9 and J is TRBJ2-7, with a tentative D call TRBD1 (5 bases). From germline, CDR1 is SEHNR and CDR2 FQNEAQ (reference sequence). CDR3 length: 14 amino acids. Trimming took off 2 bases at V and 2 bases at J, with 10 bases between the two ends. The CDR3 DNA reads TGTGCCAGCAGCTTACAAGGGGAACCCTACGAGCAGTACTTC. It translates to CASSLQGEPYEQYF.

This clone was detected a few times. This chain uses TRBV19 with TRBJ2-1; 7 nucleotides line up with TRBD1. The V gene's germline CDR1 is LNHDA and CDR2 SQIVND (reference sequence). CDR3 length: 13 amino acids. V trimming: 7 bases; J trimming: 7 bases; junction bases outside the gene matches: 7. CDR3 amino acids: CASTQTGWNEQFF. The CDR3 region has the DNA TGTGCCAGTACCCAGACAGGGTGGAATGAGCAGTTCTTC.

This chain joins TRBV11-2 and TRBJ2-7; 9 positions agree with TRBD1. CDR1 and CDR2 from the germline V gene are SGHAT and FQNNGV. CDR3 length: 14 residues. With 2 bases clipped from V and 3 bases from J, the junction kept 2 bases outside the gene matches. CDR3 protein: CASSLLDRGYEQYF. CDR3 coding DNA: TGTGCCAGCAGCTTACTGGACAGGGGCTACGAGCAGTACTTC.

The J gene is TRBJ2-7, the V gene TRBV13, with a tentative D call TRBD2 (6 bases). The germline gives CDR1 PRHDT, CDR2 FYEKMQ (reference sequence). CDR3 length: 14 amino acids. Deletions cut 3 bases from V and 3 bases from J, with 12 bases between. DNA of the CDR3: TGTGCCAGCAGCTTGGAGGGGCGAGACTACGAGCAGTACTTC. Translated, it gives CASSLEGRDYEQYF.

This clone was seen only once. The chain joins TRBV6-1 to TRBJ1-1, with TRBD1 identical over 9 bases. The CDR3 is 13 residues long. The germline V gene encodes CDR1 MNHNS and CDR2 SASEGT. V trimming: 5 bases; J trimming: 8 bases; junction bases outside the gene matches: 6. The CDR3 is CASSLTGGEEAFF. The CDR3 bases are TGTGCCAGCAGTCTTACAGGGGGCGAGGAAGCTTTCTTT.

This chain uses TRBV4-3 with TRBJ2-3; D gene uncertain. Trimming took off 1 base at V and 2 bases at J, with 7 bases between the two ends. From germline, CDR1 is LGHNA and CDR2 YSLEER. The CDR3 consists of 14 residues. The CDR3 DNA follows: TGCGCCAGCAGCCAAGTGAGCTCCACAGATACGCAGTATTTT. This encodes CASSQVSSTDTQYF.

The V and J genes are TRBV29-1 and TRBJ1-2; weak D call: TRBD1 (6 bases). The CDR3 extends over 14 amino acids. V was trimmed by 5 bases and J by 5 bases, leaving 18 bases between them. In germline, CDR1 is SQVTM, CDR2 ANQGSEA. CDR3: CSVRFRGGAYGYTF. Written as DNA, the CDR3 is TGCAGCGTTCGCTTCAGGGGAGGGGCGTATGGCTACACCTTC.

The gene calls are TRBV28 and TRBJ2-2; 7 bases align to TRBD2. The CDR3 extends over 13 amino acids. Germline trimming cut 6 bases from V and 6 bases from J; bases unmatched to any gene: 4. In germline, CDR1 is MDHEN, CDR2 SYDVKM. CDR3 nucleotides: TGTGCCAGCAGCCTCGGGGGGTCCGGGGAGCTGTTTTTT. Its translation is CASSLGGSGELFF.

This rearrangement joins TRBV4-2 to TRBJ2-5; 7 bases fit TRBD2. The CDR3 covers 16 residues. Germline trimming cut 0 bases from V and 0 bases from J; bases unmatched to any gene: 4. CDR1 and CDR2 (germline): LGHNA, YNFKEQ. The CDR3 nucleotides are TGTGCCAGCAGCCAAGATGGCGGGGGACACCAAGAGACCCAGTACTTC. Its protein product is CASSQDGGGHQETQYF.

This clone has more than one count but fewer than ten. The V and J genes are TRBV7-6 and TRBJ1-1; a possible D gene is TRBD1 (6 bases). Trimming took off 1 base at V and 4 bases at J, with 10 bases between the two ends. There are 14 residues in the CDR3. Germline CDR1 SGHVS, CDR2 FNYEAQ. CDR3 region: CASSLDREGTEAFF. The CDR3 bases are TGTGCCAGCAGCTTAGACAGGGAGGGCACTGAAGCTTTCTTT.

CDR3 coding DNA: TGTGCCTGGAGTGTAGGTGTGACAGGGATTGGCTACACCTTC. It encodes CAWSVGVTGIGYTF. The V gene is TRBV30, the J gene TRBJ1-2; 7 nucleotides line up with TRBD1. Trimming at V came to 0 bases and at J to 7 bases, leaving 8 bases not matched to a gene. Germline loops: CDR1 GTSNPN, CDR2 SVGIG (reference sequence). This CDR3 is built from 14 residues.

The CDR3, as DNA: TGCGCCAGCAGCCAAGCGGGACAGGCCTACGAGCAGTACTTC. Encoded protein: CASSQAGQAYEQYF. The gene calls are TRBV4-1 and TRBJ2-7; 8 bases align to TRBD1. Germline V gene sequence: CDR1 MGHRA, CDR2 YSYEKL. This CDR3 has 14 residues. J was trimmed by 2 bases and V by 1 base; bases with no gene match: 1.

The chain couples TRBV7-2 to TRBJ1-1, with TRBD1 as a possible D gene (6 bases). Germline CDR1 reads SGHTA; CDR2 reads FQGNSA. The CDR3 has 14 amino acids. V was cut by 3 bases and J by 5 bases, with 13 bases left in between. The DNA for the CDR3 is TGTGCCAGCAGCTTCCCACAGGGCTGGACTGAAGCTTTCTTT. Translation: CASSFPQGWTEAFF.

This sequence joins TRBV4-3 and TRBJ1-2, with 7 bases lining up with TRBD1. V trimming: 4 bases; J trimming: 4 bases; junction bases outside the gene matches: 9. The CDR3 totals 15 residues. Germline CDR1 and CDR2: LGHNA and YSLEER. CDR3 sequence: CASSPAVGGSYGYTF. As DNA, the CDR3 is TGCGCCAGCAGCCCAGCGGTAGGGGGCAGCTATGGCTACACCTTC.

This rearrangement joins TRBV5-1 to TRBJ1-1; a possible D gene is TRBD1 (6 bases). Deletions cut 2 bases from V and 4 bases from J, with 12 bases between. The length of the CDR3 is 14 residues. Germline V gives CDR1 SGHRS, CDR2 YFSETQ. The CDR3 here is CASSFRGGSTEAFF. CDR3 DNA sequence: TGCGCCAGCAGCTTTAGGGGGGGGTCCACTGAAGCTTTCTTT.

The chain employs TRBV5-1 and TRBJ2-7; TRBD1 matches at 10 bases. The ends lost 3 bases at V and 2 bases at J; junction bases unmatched: 2. The germline V gene has CDR1 SGHRS and CDR2 YFSETQ. The CDR3 covers 14 residues. The CDR3 loop is CASSSGQGAYEQYF. The CDR3 DNA reads as TGCGCCAGCAGCTCCGGACAGGGGGCCTACGAGCAGTACTTC.

This chain uses TRBV9 with TRBJ2-3; 13 bases agree with TRBD2. The germline gives CDR1 SGDLS, CDR2 YYNGEE. V lost 5 bases to trimming and J lost 2 bases; unmatched junction nucleotides: 5. This CDR3 spans 16 amino acids. For the CDR3, the DNA is TGTGCCAGCAGTTTAACTAGCGGGAGGGCCACAGATACGCAGTATTTT. Amino acid sequence: CASSLTSGRATDTQYF.

The chain recombines TRBV5-1 with TRBJ1-1, with 8 bases identical to TRBD1. Unmatched junction bases numbered 11, after V lost 0 bases and J lost 4 bases. The CDR3 is 17 amino acids. Germline V gives CDR1 SGHRS, CDR2 YFSETQ. Here the CDR3 reads CASSLEDRALASTEAFF. In nucleotides, the CDR3 is TGCGCCAGCAGCTTGGAGGACAGGGCTTTAGCGTCCACTGAAGCTTTCTTT. The complete variable domain, with remaining parts taken from reference TRBV5-1 and TRBJ1-1, reads KAGVTQTPRYLIKTRGQQVTLSCSPISGHRSVSWYQQTPGQGLQFLFEYFSETQRNKGNFPGRFSGRQFSNSRSEMNVSTLELGDSALYLCASSLEDRALASTEAFFGQGTRLTVV.

This clone has just a few counts. The V call is TRBV2, the J call TRBJ2-3; tentatively, D is TRBD2 (6 bases). Looked up from germline, CDR1 is SNHLY and CDR2 is FYNNEI. V was cut by 2 bases and J by 6 bases, with 9 bases left in between. The CDR3 runs to 13 residues. The CDR3 protein is CASSELARDTQYF. The CDR3 DNA reads as TGTGCCAGCAGTGAACTAGCGCGTGATACGCAGTATTTT.